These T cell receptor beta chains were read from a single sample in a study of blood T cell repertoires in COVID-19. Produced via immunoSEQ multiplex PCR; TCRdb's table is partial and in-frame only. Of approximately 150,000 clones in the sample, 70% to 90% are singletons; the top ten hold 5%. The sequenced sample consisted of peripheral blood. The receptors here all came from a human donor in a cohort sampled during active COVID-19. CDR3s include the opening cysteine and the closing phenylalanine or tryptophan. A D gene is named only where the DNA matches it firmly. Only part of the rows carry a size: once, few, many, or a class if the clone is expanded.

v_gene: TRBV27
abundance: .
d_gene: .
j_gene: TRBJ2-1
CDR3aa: CASSLSGAKQFF
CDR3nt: TGTGCCAGCAGTTTATCGGGGGCGAAGCAGTTCTTC

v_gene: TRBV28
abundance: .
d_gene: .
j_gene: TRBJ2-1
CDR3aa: CASSRSLPDEQFF
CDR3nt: TGTGCCAGCAGCCGAAGCCTACCGGATGAGCAGTTCTTC

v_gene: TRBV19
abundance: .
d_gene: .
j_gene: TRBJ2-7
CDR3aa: CASSIGGRVSYEQYF
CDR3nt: TGTGCCAGTAGTATAGGGGGCAGGGTCTCCTACGAGCAGTACTTC

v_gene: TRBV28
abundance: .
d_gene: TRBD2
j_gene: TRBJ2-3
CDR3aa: CASSSGTSGGANTDTQYF
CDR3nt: TGTGCCAGCAGTTCGGGGACTAGCGGGGGGGCAAACACAGATACGCAGTATTTT

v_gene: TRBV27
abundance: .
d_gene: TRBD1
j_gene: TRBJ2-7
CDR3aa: CASSPRTGGPNYEQYF
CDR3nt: TGTGCCAGCAGTCCGCGGACAGGGGGCCCCAACTACGAGCAGTACTTC

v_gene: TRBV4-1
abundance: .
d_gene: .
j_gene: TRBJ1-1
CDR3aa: CASSRTGNTEAFF
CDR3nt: TGCGCCAGCAGCCGAACAGGGAACACTGAAGCTTTCTTT

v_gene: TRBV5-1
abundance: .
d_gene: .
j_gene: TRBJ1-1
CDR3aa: CASSLQENTEAFF
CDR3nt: TGCGCCAGCAGCTTACAGGAGAACACTGAAGCTTTCTTT

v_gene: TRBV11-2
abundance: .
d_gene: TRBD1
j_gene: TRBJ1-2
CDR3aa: CASSLGGQNYGYTF
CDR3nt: TGTGCCAGCAGCTTAGGGGGACAGAACTATGGCTACACCTTC

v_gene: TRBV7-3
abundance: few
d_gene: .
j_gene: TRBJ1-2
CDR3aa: CASSAGGSNGYTF
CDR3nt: TGTGCCAGCAGCGCGGGGGGCTCAAATGGCTACACCTTC

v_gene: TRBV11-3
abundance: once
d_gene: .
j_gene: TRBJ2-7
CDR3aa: CASSLGQVSSYEQYF
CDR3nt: TGTGCCAGCAGCTTAGGTCAGGTGAGCTCCTACGAGCAGTACTTC

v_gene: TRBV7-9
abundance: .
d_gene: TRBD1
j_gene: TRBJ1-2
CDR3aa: CASSSTGGSYGYTF
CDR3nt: TGTGCCAGCAGCTCCACAGGGGGCAGCTATGGCTACACCTTC

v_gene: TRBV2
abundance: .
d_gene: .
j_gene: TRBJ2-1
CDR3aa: CASSGSSYNEQFF
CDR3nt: TGTGCCAGCAGCGGGAGCTCCTACAATGAGCAGTTCTTC

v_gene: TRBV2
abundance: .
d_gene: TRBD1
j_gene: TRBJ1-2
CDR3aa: CASRPGGGYGYTF
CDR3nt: TGTGCCAGCAGGCCAGGGGGCGGCTATGGCTACACCTTC

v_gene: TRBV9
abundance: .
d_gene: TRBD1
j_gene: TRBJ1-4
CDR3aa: CASSAQDRVGEKLFF
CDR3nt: TGTGCCAGCAGCGCACAAGACAGGGTCGGTGAAAAACTGTTTTTT

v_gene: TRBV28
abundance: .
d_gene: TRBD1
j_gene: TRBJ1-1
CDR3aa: CASSPTTGQGGEAFF
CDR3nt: TGTGCCAGCAGTCCTACAACTGGACAGGGAGGCGAAGCTTTCTTT

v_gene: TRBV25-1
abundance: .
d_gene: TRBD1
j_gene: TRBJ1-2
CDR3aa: CASSESGDRRGYTF
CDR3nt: TGTGCCAGCAGTGAATCCGGGGACAGGAGAGGCTACACCTTC

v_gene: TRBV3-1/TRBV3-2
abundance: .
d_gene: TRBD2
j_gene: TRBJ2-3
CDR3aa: CASSQMAGEADTQYF
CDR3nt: TGTGCCAGCAGCCAGATGGCGGGAGAGGCAGATACGCAGTATTTT

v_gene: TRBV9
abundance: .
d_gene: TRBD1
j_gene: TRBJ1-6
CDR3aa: CASSRGQGGSPLHF
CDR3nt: TGTGCCAGCAGCCGGGGGCAGGGGGGTTCACCCCTCCACTTT

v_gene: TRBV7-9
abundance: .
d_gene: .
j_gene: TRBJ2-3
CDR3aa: CASSPTVDTQYF
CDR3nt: TGTGCCAGCAGCCCGACTGTAGATACGCAGTATTTT

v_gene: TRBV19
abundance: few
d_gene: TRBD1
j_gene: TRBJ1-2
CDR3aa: CASSDRYYGYTF
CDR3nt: TGTGCCAGTTCGGACAGGTACTATGGCTACACCTTC

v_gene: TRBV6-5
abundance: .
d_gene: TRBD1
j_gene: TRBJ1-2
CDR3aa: CATSTGIYGYTF
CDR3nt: TGTGCCACTTCGACAGGGATCTATGGCTACACCTTC

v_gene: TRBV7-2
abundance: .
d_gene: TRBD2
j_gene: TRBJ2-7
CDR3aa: CASSLSIAGGLLEQYF
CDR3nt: TGTGCCAGCAGCCTAAGTATAGCGGGAGGCCTTCTCGAGCAGTACTTC

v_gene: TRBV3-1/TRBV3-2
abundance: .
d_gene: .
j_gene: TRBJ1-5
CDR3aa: CASSLQGGNQPQHF
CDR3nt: TGTGCCAGCAGCCTTCAGGGTGGAAATCAGCCCCAGCATTTT

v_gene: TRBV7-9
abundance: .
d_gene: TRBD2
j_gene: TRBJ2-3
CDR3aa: CASSLPRTSGASTDTQYF
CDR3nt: TGTGCCAGCAGCTTACCGAGGACTAGCGGGGCTAGCACAGATACGCAGTATTTT

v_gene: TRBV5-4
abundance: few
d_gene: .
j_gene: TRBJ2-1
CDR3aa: CASSLGRIVNEQFF
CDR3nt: TGTGCCAGCAGCTTGGGAAGAATAGTCAATGAGCAGTTCTTC